This TCR beta chain was captured in a study of T cells in narcolepsy. Study background: Donors had narcolepsy type 1 or type 2, or were healthy controls.

This CDR3 comprises 13 residues. Germline V gene lookup returns CDR1 LNHDA and CDR2 SQIVND (reference sequence). Deletions cut 4 bases from V and 0 bases from J, with 5 bases between. The repertoire was sequenced with immunoSEQ multiplex PCR; TCRdb's copy has only in-frame clones and lacks some. The data contain 25,000 to 35,000 clones, 87% of them singletons. Worth noting for this clone: Its matching antigen is unknown.

The study's findings and limits: Autoreactive HCRT-specific and TRIB2-specific clonotypes were marked in same-patient CSF-versus-blood CD4+ comparisons.

V is TRBV19 and J is TRBJ2-3, with D hard to call. The sample comprised memory (CD45RA-) CD4+ T cells from blood. The TCR originated in a human donor in good health. CDR3 loop: CASSTTSTDTQYF. The CDR3 bases are TGTGCCAGTAGTACGACTAGCACAGATACGCAGTATTTT. The complete variable domain, with remaining parts taken from reference TRBV19 and TRBJ2-3, reads DGGITQSPKYLFRKEGQNVTLSCEQNLNHDAMYWYRQDPGQGLRLIYYSQIVNDFQKGDIAEGYSVSREKKESFPLTVTSAQKNPTAFYLCASSTTSTDTQYFGPGTRLTVL.